The TCR beta chain under discussion was sequenced for a study of cytomegalovirus exposure and HLA in healthy donors (dated by TCRdb to about 2017). Background on the whole study: According to a later analysis, the 120 validation repertoires were produced on the same platform as the 700 or so repertoires of the first cohort. The aim of the study was to test whether cataloging public T cell receptors could identify signatures of past pathogen exposure. Along with the approximately 700-subject first cohort, a separate validation cohort of some 130 different subjects was used. To predict cytomegalovirus infection status, the study brought together high-throughput TCR immunosequencing, statistical association of individual TCRs with disease status, and machine learning. What the authors observed across the whole study: A later analysis lacked HLA typing for the validation cohort, so it scored co-occurrence in that cohort across all 130 or so repertoires. The classifier was reported to diagnose cytomegalovirus status with high specificity and sensitivity in both the original cohort and the validation cohort. In the study, approximately 160 TCR beta chains were listed as associated with cytomegalovirus. Most TCR sequences were seen in very few donors, while some public TCRs were found in many individuals. Three of the identified cytomegalovirus-associated TCR beta chains were confirmed in vitro to be specific for cytomegalovirus antigens. A later analysis found that TCRs clustered in the first cohort also tended to co-occur in the roughly 110 validation repertoires, with more than 90% of cluster scores above 0. The authors suggested that the approach could potentially be extended to other disease states and immunological phenotypes.

The donors were included in the validation cohort of some 120 subjects, a group kept apart from the roughly 670-subject first cohort. As concerns this clone: Which antigen it targets is not known. The sample holds no much larger clone one base away, and base qualities are not on file.

Library preparation employed the immunoSEQ multiplex PCR assay. The original pipeline was this. A statistical classification framework was developed to diagnose cytomegalovirus status using the catalog of TCR beta chain sequences. Drawn from immuneACCESS, this table holds only the in-frame rearrangements with V and J called that TCRdb kept. Clones are partly lost; checked studies trace under half to an unresolved V gene and leave the rest unexplained. The D gene and trimming were derived from the DNA, and the V and J assignments and clone size from that table. The table for this sample lists 330,000 or so clones; just over 85% of them were counted only once. 0.84% of the sample lies in the top ten. Including cysteine and phenylalanine, the CDR3 has 16 amino acids. The only DNA kept is the CDR3, 48 bases in frame from the first base. In the germline V gene, CDR1 corresponds to SQVTM and CDR2 to ANQGSEA. V trim: 0 bases; J trim: 5 bases; unmatched bases: 10.

Sequencing input: PBMCs. The clonotype comes from a woman aged 18-35 years in good health and CMV-seronegative. The rearranged segments are TRBV29-1 and TRBJ2-5, and 9 bases in between align with TRBD1. Here the CDR3 is given as CSVEDRLQGAWETQYF. The bases are TGCAGCGTTGAAGATCGCCTACAGGGGGCTTGGGAGACCCAGTACTTC.